The clone carrying this T cell receptor beta chain occurred once. Its antigen is as yet unknown. Clones were sequenced by immunoSEQ multiplex PCR, and TCRdb holds only the in-frame ones, with some missing. The sample includes about 61,000 clones, approximately 90% of them seen just once. This sample is part of a study of T cell responses to AZD1222 COVID-19 vaccine. Study outcomes and limitations: In all cases, repertoires were sampled only after the peak T cell response.

V was trimmed by 5 bases and J by 0 bases, leaving 14 bases between them. The CDR3 loop spans 16 amino acids. Germline V gene sequence: CDR1 LGHDT, CDR2 YNNKEL (reference sequence). J is TRBJ1-3 and V is TRBV3-1 (or the pseudogene TRBV3-2); D uncertain. The sequence was collected from an adult in good health. The source material was peripheral blood, sampled on day 0 of AZD1222 vaccination. CDR3 amino acids: CASSKDGSSSGNTIYF. Here the CDR3 DNA reads TGTGCCAGCAGCAAGGACGGCTCGAGCTCTGGAAACACCATATATTTT.